Listed below are T cell receptor beta chains from one sample, sequenced in a study of blood T cell repertoires in COVID-19. This table comes from immunoSEQ multiplex PCR, and its TCRdb copy is limited to in-frame clones, with some not included. In the table there are under 60,000 clones, almost 85% of which are singletons. The specimen was peripheral blood. The receptors stem from a man in his 60s with acute or convalescent COVID-19. Both conserved end residues are part of each CDR3. The order of the fields is V gene, J gene, D gene, clone size, CDR3 DNA, CDR3 protein. The D gene is left open where the match is weak. Clone size is shown for a subset of rows, as once, few, many or a class of expanded clone.

TRBV20-1,TRBJ2-2,.,few,TGCAGTGCTAGTGTTAGCGCGGTCACCGGGGAGCTGTTTTTT,CSASVSAVTGELFF
TRBV7-2,TRBJ2-7,TRBD1,.,TGTGCCAGCAGCTTAGGCGGACAGGGGTACGAGCAGTACTTC,CASSLGGQGYEQYF
TRBV18,TRBJ2-7,.,.,TGTGCCAGCTCACCACCAGGAGGGGGCAGAGACGAGCAGTACTTC,CASSPPGGGRDEQYF
TRBV5-6,TRBJ1-2,.,.,TGTGCCAGCAGCTTGTACGTTAGCGGTGGCTACACCTTC,CASSLYVSGGYTF
TRBV19,TRBJ1-1,.,.,TGTGCCAGTAGTACGTCTTTTGGGACATCGAACACTGAAGCTTTCTTT,CASSTSFGTSNTEAFF
TRBV12-3/TRBV12-4,TRBJ1-5,TRBD1,.,TGTGCCAGCAGTTTAAACAGGGGTCAGCCCCAGCATTTT,CASSLNRGQPQHF
TRBV7-3,TRBJ1-2,TRBD1,.,TGTGCCAGCAGCTTAAACAGGGGCGCCGATGGCTACACCTTC,CASSLNRGADGYTF
TRBV12-3/TRBV12-4,TRBJ1-2,.,.,TGTGCCAGCAGTTCGGACAACAACTATGGCTACACCTTC,CASSSDNNYGYTF
TRBV9,TRBJ2-1,TRBD1,.,TGTGCCAGCAGCCGCGACAGGGGCGATGAGCAGTTCTTC,CASSRDRGDEQFF
TRBV5-1,TRBJ1-2,.,.,TGCGCCAGCAGCCCGACAGCTAACTATGGCTACACCTTC,CASSPTANYGYTF
TRBV2,TRBJ2-2,.,.,TGTGCCAGCAGTACAGGGTACACCGGGGAGCTGTTTTTT,CASSTGYTGELFF
TRBV7-9,TRBJ2-7,TRBD1,.,TGTGCCAGCAGCTTCGACAGGGGAGTTCCCTACGAGCAGTACTTC,CASSFDRGVPYEQYF
TRBV4-2,TRBJ2-3,TRBD2,.,TGTGCCAGCAGCCAAGATGGTAGCGGGGGGGGCACAGATACGCAGTATTTT,CASSQDGSGGGTDTQYF
TRBV27,TRBJ1-2,TRBD1,.,TGTGCCAGCAGTAAGGGGACAGGGAGTAACTATGGCTACACCTTC,CASSKGTGSNYGYTF
TRBV7-9,TRBJ1-2,TRBD1,.,TGTGCCAGCAGCCCTCTCGGGACAGGGGGCGACGGCTACACCTTC,CASSPLGTGGDGYTF
TRBV27,TRBJ1-6,.,.,TGTGCCAGCAAGGGAGGGAGTTTTAATAATTCACCCCTCCACTTT,CASKGGSFNNSPLHF
TRBV30,TRBJ1-2,.,few,TGTGCCTGGAGTGGGTATCCCCCCGGTAACTATGGCTACACCTTC,CAWSGYPPGNYGYTF
TRBV12-3/TRBV12-4,TRBJ1-5,.,.,TGTGCCAGCAGTTTCCGGGACAATCAGCCCCAGCATTTT,CASSFRDNQPQHF
TRBV5-1,TRBJ2-3,TRBD1,.,TGCGCCAGCAACCCGGGACAGTGGACATTGGGGGGCACAGATACGCAGTATTTT,CASNPGQWTLGGTDTQYF
TRBV5-1,TRBJ1-1,.,few,TGCGCCAGCAGCTTGGAAACAGGGAGGAACACTGAAGCTTTCTTT,CASSLETGRNTEAFF
TRBV6-6,TRBJ1-4,TRBD1,.,TGTGCCAGCAGGGTGGACAGGGACAAACTGTTTTTT,CASRVDRDKLFF
TRBV4-1,TRBJ2-7,.,.,TGCGCCAGCAGCCAAGAGCTGTTGGCAGCCTACGAGCAGTACTTC,CASSQELLAAYEQYF
TRBV29-1,TRBJ1-5,TRBD1,.,TGCAGCGTTGAAAGTAGAAAAAACAGGGGAAATCAGCCCCAGCATTTT,CSVESRKNRGNQPQHF
TRBV14,TRBJ2-2,TRBD2,.,TGTGCCAGCCAGGCCGGGACTAAGAACACCGGGGAGCTGTTTTTT,CASQAGTKNTGELFF
TRBV27,TRBJ1-2,.,.,TGTGCCAGCAGTTTCGGGATTAACTATGGCTACACCTTC,CASSFGINYGYTF
TRBV27,TRBJ1-1,TRBD1,once,TGTGCCAGCAGTGTCGGACAGGGTTTGGGCACTGAAGCTTTCTTT,CASSVGQGLGTEAFF
TRBV29-1,TRBJ2-2,TRBD2,.,TGCAGCGTCGCCTCTAGCGGGGGGCCGGGCGGGGAGCTGTTTTTT,CSVASSGGPGGELFF
TRBV4-1,TRBJ2-1,.,few,TGCGCCAGCAGCCAAAAGCCCCCGACACAAGAGAGCAATGAGCAGTTCTTC,CASSQKPPTQESNEQFF
TRBV19,TRBJ1-2,.,.,TGTGCCAGTAGCCCTTACACCCCGGGAGGGACCTATGGCTACACCTTC,CASSPYTPGGTYGYTF
TRBV19,TRBJ1-5,.,.,TGTGCCAGTAGTATAAGTACCGGGAATCAGCCCCAGCATTTT,CASSISTGNQPQHF
TRBV28,TRBJ2-1,.,.,TGTGCCAGCAGTGGGGGGACGGCCGGTAGCTCCTACAATGAGCAGTTCTTC,CASSGGTAGSSYNEQFF